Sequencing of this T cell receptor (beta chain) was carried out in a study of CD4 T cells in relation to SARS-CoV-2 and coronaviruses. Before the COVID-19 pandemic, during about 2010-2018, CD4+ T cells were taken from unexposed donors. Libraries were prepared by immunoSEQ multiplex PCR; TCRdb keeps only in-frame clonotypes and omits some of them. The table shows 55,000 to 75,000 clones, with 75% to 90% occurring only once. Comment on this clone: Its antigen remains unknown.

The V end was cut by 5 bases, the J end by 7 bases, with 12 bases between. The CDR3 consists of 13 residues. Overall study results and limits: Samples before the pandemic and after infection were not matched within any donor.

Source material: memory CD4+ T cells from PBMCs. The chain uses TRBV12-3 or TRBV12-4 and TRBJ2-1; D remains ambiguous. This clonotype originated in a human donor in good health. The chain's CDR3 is CASSRGPRNEQFF. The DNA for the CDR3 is TGTGCCAGCAGTAGAGGACCTCGGAATGAGCAGTTCTTC.